This T cell receptor beta chain comes out of a study of metastatic and nonmetastatic thyroid tumors. At the level of the study: Where malignant and benign thyroid patients were concerned, repertoires were compared across blood and tumor or nodule tissue. Findings of the study overall: It was reportedly found that TCR beta diversity was significantly higher in malignant thyroid tumors than in benign nodules, a difference seen in both blood and tumor samples.

TCRdb re-called clones via MiXCR from the PCR reads. The data contain some 13,000 clones, 31% of them seen just once; the ten biggest clones take up less than 15%. A word on this clone: Its antigen remains unidentified.

The V end lost 5 bases, the J end lost 1 base, and 21 bases lay between the germline ends. CDR3 length equals 18 residues. None of the patients had undergone any treatment ahead of thyroid surgery. The rearrangement links TRBV12-3 or TRBV12-4 to TRBJ1-5; D call uncertain. This TCR came from a female donor with papillary thyroid cancer or a benign thyroid nodule (not recorded which). Some clones in this sample may be carry-over from other donors' samples. Sequencing was carried out using tumor tissue. The CDR3 DNA follows: TGTGCCAGCAGTCCACAACCCCTTGGGGAAGGGAGCAATCAGCCCCAGCATTTT. Translated, it gives CASSPQPLGEGSNQPQHF.